The text below deals with one T cell receptor beta chain. The sample is drawn from a study of control samples from healthy donors and cancer patients. Trimming shortened V by 6 bases and J by 5 bases, and 4 bases separated the two germline ends. This CDR3 is built from 9 residues. From germline, CDR1 is SQVTM and CDR2 ANQGSEA. Libraries were prepared by immunoSEQ multiplex PCR; TCRdb keeps only in-frame clonotypes and omits some of them. The sample has tens of thousands of clones; approximately 94% are singletons. The clonotype comes from a woman aged 18 to 35 in good health. Sequenced material: blood. J is TRBJ1-2 and V is TRBV29-1; D is unresolved. CDR3 protein: CSVDYGYTF. The CDR3 DNA reads as TGCAGCGTAGATTATGGCTACACCTTC.